This TCR beta chain came from a study of T cells in Graves' hyperthyroidism and ophthalmopathy. Overall study: Peripheral blood specimens were obtained at initial diagnosis, prior to any treatment.

Participants, patients aged 18 to 65, had newly diagnosed hyperthyroidism with a duration under 2 months. Diagnostic assessment was based on clinical symptoms, serum thyroxine and TRAb, thyroid ultrasound and orbital computed tomography. When hyperthyroidism was first diagnosed, the blood sample was taken, preceding any ophthalmopathy symptoms. RNA transcripts yielded amplified TCR beta CDR3 regions. HTBI primers were the set used in a first-round RT-PCR of the TCR CDR3. MiXCR, run by TCRdb on the multiplex PCR reads, gives a single entry per CDR3 protein. The data show under 750,000 distinct CDR3 sequences, about 19% seen once. Germline assignment: CDR1 SEHNR and CDR2 FQNEAQ (reference sequence). Trimming left V 7 bases short and J 2 bases short, with 14 bases between. This CDR3 comprises 14 residues.

The chain combines TRBV7-9 with TRBJ2-5, with unresolved D. The origin of this receptor is a woman in her forties or fifties with Graves' hyperthyroidism that later progressed to Graves' ophthalmopathy. The sample taken for sequencing was blood. CDR3 residues: CASTTVGSQETQYF. The CDR3 nucleotides are TGTGCCAGCACCACCGTGGGCAGTCAAGAGACCCAGTACTTC.